The clone carrying this T cell receptor beta chain was recorded at least ten times. Antigen: not known. TCRdb redid the calling of the 5' RACE reads with MiXCR, one entry per CDR3 protein. The repertoire holds more than 150,000 distinct CDR3 sequences, with 18% as singletons. This entry belongs to a study of CD8 T cells in ankylosing spondylitis. General study findings and limits: Reportedly, significant enrichment of disease-linked clones occurred in matched ankylosing spondylitis synovial fluid. Clones linked with disease were CD8+ and fairly uncommon in the peripheral blood. Ankylosing spondylitis blood appeared to carry a characteristic TCR beta motif of several highly homologous variants. Earlier work had already found some motif variants in reactive arthritis synovial fluid and blood.

Germline CDR1 is MNHEY and CDR2 is SMNVEV (reference sequence). Trimming removed 3 bases from V and 4 bases from J; junction bases left unmatched: 9. The CDR3 has 15 amino acids. This chain uses TRBV27 with TRBJ2-7, with TRBD1 identical over 7 bases. This TCR derives from a male donor aged 10 to 30 with ankylosing spondylitis or in good health (not recorded which). The sequencing input was blood, either unsorted or a sorted T cell fraction (not recorded which). The CDR3 region has the DNA TGTGCCAGCAGTTTTACCCCCCCGACAGGGTACGAGCAGTACGTC. Translation gives CASSFTPPTGYEQYV.